This passage covers 31 T cell receptor beta chains from one sample sequenced in a study of T cell responses to AZD1222 COVID-19 vaccine. Assay: immunoSEQ multiplex PCR; the TCRdb copy retains only in-frame clones and omits some. The repertoire includes hundreds of thousands of clones, around 93% of them detected once, and 0.9% to 1.1% sits in the top ten. The specimen comprised peripheral blood, sampled on day 0 of MenACWY control vaccination. These TCRs come from an adult in good health.

This rearrangement joins TRBV6-5 to TRBJ2-5; no definite D call. V was trimmed by 8 bases and J by 3 bases, leaving 13 bases between them. Germline lookup yields CDR1 MNHEY and CDR2 SVGAGI. The CDR3 consists of 13 residues. The DNA for the CDR3 is TGTGCCAGCGAGTTTACGGGTGAAGAGACCCAGTACTTC. This sequence encodes CASEFTGEETQYF.

The V and J genes are TRBV6-6 and TRBJ1-1; D remains unclear. The CDR3 has 13 amino acids. Germline assignment: CDR1 MNHNY and CDR2 SVGAGI (reference sequence). With 6 bases removed from V and 10 bases from J, the gap between germline ends came to 18 bases. The CDR3 region is CASSSGGSSAAFF. The CDR3 DNA reads TGTGCCAGCAGCTCCGGTGGGAGCAGCGCAGCTTTCTTT.

Remarks on this clone: Other DNA sequences in the same sample also yield this CDR3. V is TRBV7-9 and J is TRBJ1-3, with D possibly matching TRBD1 (5 bases). The CDR3 is 14 amino acids. The germline CDR1 and CDR2 sequences are SEHNR and FQNEAQ (reference sequence). V was cut by 5 bases and J by 1 base, with 9 bases left in between. DNA of the CDR3: TGTGCCAGCAGCCGACGGGGGTCTGGAAACACCATATATTTT. This encodes CASSRRGSGNTIYF.

This sequence joins TRBV4-1 and TRBJ1-2; D is uncertain. The CDR3 extends over 15 amino acids. Germline CDR1 and CDR2: MGHRA and YSYEKL. Trimming removed 0 bases from V and 6 bases from J, with 14 bases in between. CDR3 residues: CASSQDVSGSHGYTF. The CDR3 nucleotides read TGCGCCAGCAGCCAAGATGTATCGGGGAGCCATGGCTACACCTTC.

This clone was seen only a few times. V is TRBV2 and J is TRBJ1-1, with a tentative D call TRBD1 (6 bases). Germline V CDR1 and CDR2: SNHLY, FYNNEI. The V end lost 0 bases, the J end lost 3 bases, and 8 bases lay between the germline ends. This CDR3 contains 14 residues. The CDR3 here is CASSEAQGYTEAFF. CDR3 sequence (DNA): TGTGCCAGCAGTGAAGCACAGGGCTACACTGAAGCTTTCTTT.

V is TRBV5-1 and J is TRBJ2-6; D might be TRBD1 (5 bases). Trimming cost V 4 bases and J 1 base, with 12 bases left between them. CDR1 is SGHRS, CDR2 YFSETQ, per germline. The CDR3 contains 16 residues. CDR3 in DNA: TGCGCCAGCAGCCCCTTCCCAGGGTCTGGGGCCAACGTCCTGACTTTC. Translating gives CASSPFPGSGANVLTF. The full variable domain, with the rest looked up from reference TRBV5-1 and TRBJ2-6, is KAGVTQTPRYLIKTRGQQVTLSCSPISGHRSVSWYQQTPGQGLQFLFEYFSETQRNKGNFPGRFSGRQFSNSRSEMNVSTLELGDSALYLCASSPFPGSGANVLTFGAGSRLTVL.

V and J are TRBV4-2 and TRBJ1-4; D remains unclear. CDR3 length: 17 residues. CDR1 and CDR2 (germline): LGHNA, YNFKEQ. The ends were cut back, 1 base at V and 0 bases at J, with 12 bases in the middle. CDR3 in DNA: TGTGCCAGCAGCCAAGTGGGGAACAGCGCAACTAATGAAAAACTGTTTTTT. Translation: CASSQVGNSATNEKLFF.

The chain couples TRBV2 to TRBJ2-7; D gene uncertain. The CDR3 totals 13 residues. Germline V gene data show CDR1 as SNHLY and CDR2 as FYNNEI. V gave up 7 bases and J gave up 3 bases, with 13 bases separating them. In nucleotides, the CDR3 is TGTGCCAGCAATGCGAACAGCCTCTACGAGCAGTACTTC. This sequence encodes CASNANSLYEQYF.

This clone was recorded only once. The chain combines TRBV28 with TRBJ1-6; D gene uncertain. Trimming stripped 6 bases from V and 4 bases from J, with 10 bases between. Germline CDR1 reads MDHEN; CDR2 reads SYDVKM. The CDR3 runs 14 residues. The CDR3 reads CASRKGIYNSPLHF. The DNA of the CDR3 is TGTGCCAGCAGGAAAGGGATATATAATTCACCCCTCCACTTT.

J is TRBJ1-5 and V is TRBV2, with D maybe TRBD1 (5 bases). The germline V gene encodes CDR1 SNHLY and CDR2 FYNNEI. The V end lost 6 bases, the J end lost 0 bases, and 9 bases lay between the germline ends. This CDR3 comprises 14 residues. In nucleotides, the CDR3 is TGTGCCAGCAGCGGGGGGGGTAGCAATCAGCCCCAGCATTTT. This translates into CASSGGGSNQPQHF.

The chain recombines TRBV19 with TRBJ2-7; 9 bases are a match to TRBD1. CDR3 length: 14 amino acids. Per germline, CDR1 LNHDA and CDR2 SQIVND (reference sequence). V lost 6 bases, J lost 3 bases, and 6 bases stayed unmatched. DNA of the CDR3: TGTGCCAGTAGCACCGGGACAGGGAACTACGAGCAGTACTTC. It specifies CASSTGTGNYEQYF.

This chain connects TRBV3-1 (or the pseudogene TRBV3-2) to TRBJ1-4, with 7 bases identical to TRBD1. This CDR3 spans 15 amino acids. CDR1 is LGHDT, CDR2 YNNKEL, per germline (reference sequence). Trimming removed 2 bases from V and 8 bases from J; junction bases left unmatched: 8. CDR3 protein: CASSQIRQGKEKLFF. The CDR3 coding sequence is TGTGCCAGCAGCCAAATAAGACAGGGCAAGGAAAAACTGTTTTTT.

This sequence joins TRBV19 and TRBJ1-5; D gene unclear. The germline CDR1 and CDR2 sequences are LNHDA and SQIVND (reference sequence). The CDR3 is made up of 14 amino acids. V lost 3 bases and J lost 3, with 9 bases in between. Here the CDR3 DNA reads TGTGCCAGTAGTATGACACGGTACAATCAGCCCCAGCATTTT. Translated, it gives CASSMTRYNQPQHF.

The chain combines TRBV28 with TRBJ2-1, with TRBD2 matching over 7 bases. V trimming: 7 bases; J trimming: 4 bases; junction bases outside the gene matches: 4. Germline V gene lookup returns CDR1 MDHEN and CDR2 SYDVKM. The CDR3 length is 13 residues. Here the CDR3 reads CASTPAGYNEQFF. In nucleotides, the CDR3 is TGTGCCAGCACCCCAGCGGGATACAATGAGCAGTTCTTC.

There are a few counts of this clone. This rearrangement joins TRBV5-4 to TRBJ2-3; no clear D gene. V was shortened by 4 bases and J by 5 bases, with 17 bases between the two germline ends. CDR1 and CDR2 from the germline V gene are SGHNT and YYREEE (reference sequence). CDR3 length: 15 amino acids. CDR3 region: CASSRMDGRRDTQYF. The CDR3 coding sequence is TGTGCCAGCAGCCGTATGGACGGGCGTCGAGATACGCAGTATTTT.

The J gene is TRBJ2-1, the V gene TRBV5-1; D unclear. The CDR3 sequence is 15 residues long. V gave up 8 bases and J gave up 0 bases, with 15 bases separating them. CDR1 is SGHRS and CDR2 is YFSETQ in the germline V gene. The CDR3 DNA is TGCGCCAGTACCAAAACGACCGGCTCCTACAATGAGCAGTTCTTC. This translates into CASTKTTGSYNEQFF. Full variable domain (remainder filled in from reference TRBV5-1 and TRBJ2-1): KAGVTQTPRYLIKTRGQQVTLSCSPISGHRSVSWYQQTPGQGLQFLFEYFSETQRNKGNFPGRFSGRQFSNSRSEMNVSTLELGDSALYLCASTKTTGSYNEQFFGPGTRLTVL.

V gene TRBV5-6 combines with J gene TRBJ1-5, with a tentative D call TRBD1 (6 bases). CDR3 length: 14 residues. With 2 bases removed from V and 5 bases from J, the gap between germline ends came to 11 bases. Germline V gives CDR1 SGHDT, CDR2 YYEEEE. CDR3 in DNA: TGTGCCAGCAGCTTCGCCCAGGGGCATCAGCCCCAGCATTTT. It is translated as CASSFAQGHQPQHF.

The chain carries TRBV19 and TRBJ1-5; 7 bases match TRBD1. This CDR3 has 18 amino acids. Germline trimming cut 4 bases from V and 1 base from J; bases unmatched to any gene: 13. Germline assignment: CDR1 LNHDA and CDR2 SQIVND (reference sequence). CDR3 sequence reads: CASSRGQGGRGSNQPQHF. CDR3 nucleotides: TGTGCCAGTAGTAGGGGTCAGGGGGGCCGTGGGAGCAATCAGCCCCAGCATTTT.

The chain carries TRBV28 and TRBJ2-5, with unresolved D. Germline CDR1 MDHEN, CDR2 SYDVKM. Trimming removed 1 base at V and 2 bases at J, with 8 bases between. The CDR3 covers 14 residues. CDR3 in DNA: TGTGCCAGCAGTTTATCTCAGGTACAAGAGACCCAGTACTTC. This sequence encodes CASSLSQVQETQYF.

J is TRBJ1-1 and V is TRBV7-9, with D perhaps matching TRBD1 (5 bases). Germline values: CDR1 SEHNR, CDR2 FQNEAQ (reference sequence). Trimming stripped 1 base from V and 8 bases from J, with 20 bases between. This CDR3 comprises 16 residues. The chain's CDR3 is CASSLGGGGAIGEAFF. CDR3 sequence (DNA): TGTGCCAGCAGCTTAGGTGGCGGAGGGGCGATCGGAGAAGCTTTCTTT.

The rearrangement joins TRBV6-5 to TRBJ1-1; D gene ambiguous. Germline CDR1 is MNHEY and CDR2 is SVGAGI. The CDR3 spans 13 residues. The V end lost 7 bases, the J end lost 0 bases, and 9 bases lay between the germline ends. CDR3 sequence: CASTPPLNTEAFF. In nucleotides, the CDR3 is TGTGCCAGCACTCCCCCCTTGAACACTGAAGCTTTCTTT.

The J gene is TRBJ1-2, the V gene TRBV5-8; 7 positions agree with TRBD1. CDR3 length equals 12 residues. Per the germline V gene, CDR1 is SGHTS and CDR2 is YDEGEE. Trimming at V came to 4 bases and at J to 8 bases, leaving 5 bases not matched to a gene. CDR3 coding DNA: TGTGCCAGCAGCCATCGACAGGGCGGCTACACCTTC. Translation gives CASSHRQGGYTF.

The V gene is TRBV28, the J gene TRBJ1-2, with D maybe TRBD1 (6 bases). Germline loops: CDR1 MDHEN, CDR2 SYDVKM. The CDR3 is 14 amino acids. Trimming pared 6 bases from V and 3 bases from J, leaving 14 bases between. CDR3 amino acids: CASRPGASYYGYTF. The CDR3 DNA is TGTGCCAGCAGACCAGGGGCCTCCTACTATGGCTACACCTTC.

This chain joins TRBV10-3 and TRBJ1-1; 8 nucleotides line up with TRBD1. The J segment lost 5 bases and the V segment lost 5 bases, leaving 10 bases of the junction unmatched. The CDR3 sequence is 15 residues long. CDR1 is ENHRY, CDR2 SYGVKD, per germline. The CDR3 protein is CAISTDRGRGTEAFF. Written as DNA, the CDR3 is TGTGCCATCAGTACCGACAGGGGCAGAGGAACTGAAGCTTTCTTT.

The gene calls are TRBV30 and TRBJ2-5; tentatively, D is TRBD1 (6 bases). This CDR3 contains 11 residues. Trimming removed 2 bases at V and 7 bases at J, with 8 bases between. Germline V gene data show CDR1 as GTSNPN and CDR2 as SVGIG (reference sequence). This CDR3 reads CAWSIGGTQYF. The CDR3 DNA is TGTGCCTGGAGTATAGGGGGGACCCAGTACTTC.

The chain links TRBV28 to TRBJ2-3, with 8 nucleotides matching TRBD2. This CDR3 is built from 15 residues. The V segment lost 6 bases and the J segment 4 bases; nucleotides outside the gene matches: 9. The V gene's germline CDR1 is MDHEN and CDR2 SYDVKM. The CDR3 is CASRVAGGGADTQYF. The CDR3 coding sequence is TGTGCCAGCAGGGTCGCGGGGGGCGGCGCAGATACGCAGTATTTT.

The J gene is TRBJ1-4, the V gene TRBV18; D uncertain. CDR1 and CDR2 from the germline V gene are KGHSH and LQKENI. The CDR3 spans 15 residues. The ends were cut back, 6 bases at V and 0 bases at J, with 11 bases in the middle. For the CDR3, the DNA is TGTGCCAGCTCTTCCACAGTTGCAACTAATGAAAAACTGTTTTTT. As protein: CASSSTVATNEKLFF.

This clone is a singleton in its sample. V is TRBV12-3 or TRBV12-4 and J is TRBJ1-6; D gene uncertain. The CDR3 is made up of 13 amino acids. Trimming cost V 6 bases and J 12 bases, with 15 bases left between them. As DNA, the CDR3 is TGTGCCAGCAGCCCAAGGGTTTTGGTACCCCTCCACTTT. Protein sequence: CASSPRVLVPLHF.

The J gene is TRBJ1-2, the V gene TRBV7-3; TRBD1 might be the D (5 bases). The germline V gene encodes CDR1 SGHTA and CDR2 FQGTGA. The CDR3 runs 14 residues. The V end lost 6 bases, the J end lost 3 bases, and 14 bases lay between the germline ends. CDR3 coding DNA: TGTGCCAGCAGTCCAGGGAGTTCCGACTATGGCTACACCTTC. Translation: CASSPGSSDYGYTF.

The rearrangement joins TRBV7-6 to TRBJ1-1, with D perhaps matching TRBD1 (6 bases). This CDR3 has 13 residues. Trimming removed 5 bases from V and 3 bases from J, with 10 bases in between. Germline CDR1 reads SGHVS; CDR2 reads FNYEAQ. This chain's CDR3 is CASSRNRDTEAFF. The CDR3 coding sequence is TGTGCCAGCAGCCGAAACAGGGACACTGAAGCTTTCTTT.

In DNA form, the CDR3 reads TGTGCCAGTAGTCATAGAACTAATGAAAAACTGTTTTTT. Its protein product is CASSHRTNEKLFF. The V call is TRBV19, the J call TRBJ1-4; D call uncertain. Germline V gene sequence: CDR1 LNHDA, CDR2 SQIVND (reference sequence). V shed 5 bases and J shed 1 base, with 5 bases lying between them. The CDR3 runs 13 residues.